This T cell receptor beta chain was sequenced in a study of prognosis after radiotherapy for stage I lung cancer. It was by two-round multiplex PCR that TCR beta CDR3 was amplified from genomic DNA. It was primers specific to each TRBV and TRBJ gene that first-round PCR used. TCRdb re-called the multiplex PCR reads through MiXCR, storing one row per CDR3 protein. The table has around 51,000 distinct CDR3 sequences, approximately 30% seen once. There are many counts of this clonotype. The material sequenced was PBMCs, taken before or after stereotactic body radiation therapy (not recorded which). The receptor comes from a donor aged 50 or older with non-small cell lung cancer.

CDR3 in DNA: TGCAGTGCTTCTGCCTTGACAGGGAACTATGGCTACACCTTC. It translates to CSASALTGNYGYTF. This chain links TRBV20-1 with TRBJ1-2, with 7 bases identical to TRBD1. J gave up 2 bases and V 5 bases, and 8 bases lay outside the gene matches. This CDR3 is built from 14 residues. CDR1 DFQATT and CDR2 SNEGSKA come from the germline V gene (reference sequence).